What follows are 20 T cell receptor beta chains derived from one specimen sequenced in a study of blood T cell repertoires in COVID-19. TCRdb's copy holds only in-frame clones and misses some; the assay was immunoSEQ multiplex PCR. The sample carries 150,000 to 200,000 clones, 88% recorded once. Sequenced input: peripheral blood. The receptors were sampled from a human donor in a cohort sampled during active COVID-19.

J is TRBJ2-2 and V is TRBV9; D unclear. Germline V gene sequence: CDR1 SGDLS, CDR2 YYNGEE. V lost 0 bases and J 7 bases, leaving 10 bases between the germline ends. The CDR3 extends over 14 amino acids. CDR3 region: CASSVGPVGGELFF. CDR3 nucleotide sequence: TGTGCCAGCAGCGTAGGCCCGGTTGGCGGGGAGCTGTTTTTT.

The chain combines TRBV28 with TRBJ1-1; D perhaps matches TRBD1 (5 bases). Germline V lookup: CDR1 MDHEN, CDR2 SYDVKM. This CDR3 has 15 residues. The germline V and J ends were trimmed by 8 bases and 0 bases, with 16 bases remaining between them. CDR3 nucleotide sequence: TGTGCCAGCCGGGGGGTCGGAGGGGTGAACACTGAAGCTTTCTTT. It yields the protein CASRGVGGVNTEAFF.

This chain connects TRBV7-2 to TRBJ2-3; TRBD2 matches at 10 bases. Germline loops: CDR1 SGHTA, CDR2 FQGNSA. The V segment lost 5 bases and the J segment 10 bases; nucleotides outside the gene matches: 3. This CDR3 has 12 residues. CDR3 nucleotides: TGTGCCAGCAGCCAACTAGCGGGGTCGCAGTATTTT. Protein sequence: CASSQLAGSQYF.

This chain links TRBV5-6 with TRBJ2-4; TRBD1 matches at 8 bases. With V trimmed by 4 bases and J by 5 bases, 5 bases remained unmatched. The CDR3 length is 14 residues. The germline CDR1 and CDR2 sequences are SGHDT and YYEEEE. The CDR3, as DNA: TGTGCCAGCAGCCCACCGGGACAGGAAAACATTCAGTACTTC. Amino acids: CASSPPGQENIQYF.

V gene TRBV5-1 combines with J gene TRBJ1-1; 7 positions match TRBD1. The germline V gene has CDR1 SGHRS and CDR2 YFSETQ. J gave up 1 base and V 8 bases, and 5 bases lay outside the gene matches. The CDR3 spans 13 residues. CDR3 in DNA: TGCGCCAGTTCAAGGGACAGGAACACTGAAGCTTTCTTT. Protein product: CASSRDRNTEAFF. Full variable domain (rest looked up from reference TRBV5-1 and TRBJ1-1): KAGVTQTPRYLIKTRGQQVTLSCSPISGHRSVSWYQQTPGQGLQFLFEYFSETQRNKGNFPGRFSGRQFSNSRSEMNVSTLELGDSALYLCASSRDRNTEAFFGQGTRLTVV.

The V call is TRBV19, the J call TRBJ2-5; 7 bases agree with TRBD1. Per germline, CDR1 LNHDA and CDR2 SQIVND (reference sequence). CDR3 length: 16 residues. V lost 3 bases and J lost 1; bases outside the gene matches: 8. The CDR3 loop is CASSIGRGQSQETQYF. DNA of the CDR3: TGTGCCAGTAGTATCGGCCGGGGACAGAGCCAAGAGACCCAGTACTTC.

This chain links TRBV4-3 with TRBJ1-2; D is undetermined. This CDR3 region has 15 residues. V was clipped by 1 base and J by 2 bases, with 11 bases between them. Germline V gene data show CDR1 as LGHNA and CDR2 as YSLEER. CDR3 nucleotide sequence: TGCGCCAGCAGCCAAGCTTGGCAGACAAACTATGGCTACACCTTC. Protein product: CASSQAWQTNYGYTF.

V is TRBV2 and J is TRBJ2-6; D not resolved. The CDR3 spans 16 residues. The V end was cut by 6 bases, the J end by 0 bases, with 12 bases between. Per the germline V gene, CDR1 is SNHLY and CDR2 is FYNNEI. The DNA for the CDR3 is TGTGCCAGCAGGGAGAGTCAAGACTCTGGGGCCAACGTCCTGACTTTC. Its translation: CASRESQDSGANVLTF. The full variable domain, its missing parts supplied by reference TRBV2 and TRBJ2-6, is EPEVTQTPSHQVTQMGQEVILRCVPISNHLYFYWYRQILGQKVEFLVSFYNNEISEKSEIFDDQFSVERPDGSNFTLKIRSTKLEDSAMYFCASRESQDSGANVLTFGAGSRLTVL.

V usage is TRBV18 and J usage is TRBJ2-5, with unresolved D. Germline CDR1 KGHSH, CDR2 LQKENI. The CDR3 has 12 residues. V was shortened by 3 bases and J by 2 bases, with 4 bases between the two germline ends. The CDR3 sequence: CASSPQQETQYF. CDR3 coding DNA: TGTGCCAGCTCACCCCAGCAAGAGACCCAGTACTTC. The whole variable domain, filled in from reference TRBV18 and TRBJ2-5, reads NAGVMQNPRHLVRRRGQEARLRCSPMKGHSHVYWYRQLPEEGLKFMVYLQKENIIDESGMPKERFSAEFPKEGPSILRIQQVVRGDSAAYFCASSPQQETQYFGPGTRLLVL.

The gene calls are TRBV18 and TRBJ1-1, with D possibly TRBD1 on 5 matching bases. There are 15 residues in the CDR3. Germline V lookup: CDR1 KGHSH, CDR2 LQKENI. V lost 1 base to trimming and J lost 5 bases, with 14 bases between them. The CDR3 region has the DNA TGTGCCAGCTCACCACTCTGGGGGGTTGGAACTGAAGCTTTCTTT. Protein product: CASSPLWGVGTEAFF.

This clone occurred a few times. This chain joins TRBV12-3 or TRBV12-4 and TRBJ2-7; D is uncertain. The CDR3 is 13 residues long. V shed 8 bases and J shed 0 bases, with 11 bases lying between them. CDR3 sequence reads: CASAPRSSYEQYF. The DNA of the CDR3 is TGTGCCAGCGCCCCTAGGAGCTCCTACGAGCAGTACTTC.

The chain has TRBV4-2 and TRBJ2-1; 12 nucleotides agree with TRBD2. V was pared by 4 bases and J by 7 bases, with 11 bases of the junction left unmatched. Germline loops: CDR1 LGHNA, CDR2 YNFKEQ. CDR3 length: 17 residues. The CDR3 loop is CASSPSLLAGGGNEQFF. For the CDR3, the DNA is TGTGCCAGCAGCCCGTCGCTACTAGCGGGAGGCGGAAATGAGCAGTTCTTC.

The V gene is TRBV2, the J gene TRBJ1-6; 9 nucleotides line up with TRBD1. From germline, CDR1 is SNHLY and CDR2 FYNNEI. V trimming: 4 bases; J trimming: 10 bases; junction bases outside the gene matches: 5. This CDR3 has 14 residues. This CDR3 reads CASSGEQGASPLHF. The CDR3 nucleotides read TGTGCCAGCAGTGGGGAACAGGGGGCCTCACCCCTCCACTTT.

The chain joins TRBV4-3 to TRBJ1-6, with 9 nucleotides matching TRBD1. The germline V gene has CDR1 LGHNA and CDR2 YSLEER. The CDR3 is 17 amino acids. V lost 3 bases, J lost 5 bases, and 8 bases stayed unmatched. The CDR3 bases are TGCGCCAGCAGCCAGGCAACAGGGGGCGCAGATAATTCACCCCTCCACTTT. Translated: CASSQATGGADNSPLHF.

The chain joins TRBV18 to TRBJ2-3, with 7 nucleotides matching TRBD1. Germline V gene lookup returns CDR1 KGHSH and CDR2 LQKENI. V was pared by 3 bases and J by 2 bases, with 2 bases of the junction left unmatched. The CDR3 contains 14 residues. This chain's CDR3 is CASSPGQTTDTQYF. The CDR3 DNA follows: TGTGCCAGCTCACCGGGACAGACCACAGATACGCAGTATTTT.

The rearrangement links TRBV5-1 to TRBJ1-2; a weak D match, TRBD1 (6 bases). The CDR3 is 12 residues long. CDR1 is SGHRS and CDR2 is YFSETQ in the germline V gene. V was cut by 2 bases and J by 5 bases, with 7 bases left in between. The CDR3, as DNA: TGCGCCAGCAGCTTCACAGGGTATGGCTACACCTTC. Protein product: CASSFTGYGYTF.

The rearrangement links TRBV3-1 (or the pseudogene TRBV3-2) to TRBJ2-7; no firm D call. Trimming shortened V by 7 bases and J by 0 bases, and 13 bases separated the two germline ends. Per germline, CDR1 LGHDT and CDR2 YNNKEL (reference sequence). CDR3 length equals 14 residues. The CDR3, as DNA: TGTGCCAGCACTCCCAGTTCGCTCTCCTACGAGCAGTACTTC. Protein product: CASTPSSLSYEQYF.

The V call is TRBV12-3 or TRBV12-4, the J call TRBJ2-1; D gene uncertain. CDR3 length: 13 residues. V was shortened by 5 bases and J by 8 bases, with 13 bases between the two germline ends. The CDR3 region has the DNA TGTGCCAGCAGTCTCCCCCCCAGCGATGAGCAGTTCTTC. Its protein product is CASSLPPSDEQFF.

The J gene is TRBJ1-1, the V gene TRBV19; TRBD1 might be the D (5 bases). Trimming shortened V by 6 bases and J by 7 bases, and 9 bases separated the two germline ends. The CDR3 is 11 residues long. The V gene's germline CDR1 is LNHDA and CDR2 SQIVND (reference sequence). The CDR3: CASSNGGEAFF. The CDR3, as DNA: TGTGCCAGTAGCAACGGGGGTGAAGCTTTCTTT.

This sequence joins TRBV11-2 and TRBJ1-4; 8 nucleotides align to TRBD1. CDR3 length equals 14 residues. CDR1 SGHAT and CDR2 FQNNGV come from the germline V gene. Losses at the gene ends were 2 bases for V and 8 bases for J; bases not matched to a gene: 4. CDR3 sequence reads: CASSLQGAREKLFF. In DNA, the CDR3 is TGTGCCAGCAGCTTACAGGGGGCGCGGGAAAAACTGTTTTTT.